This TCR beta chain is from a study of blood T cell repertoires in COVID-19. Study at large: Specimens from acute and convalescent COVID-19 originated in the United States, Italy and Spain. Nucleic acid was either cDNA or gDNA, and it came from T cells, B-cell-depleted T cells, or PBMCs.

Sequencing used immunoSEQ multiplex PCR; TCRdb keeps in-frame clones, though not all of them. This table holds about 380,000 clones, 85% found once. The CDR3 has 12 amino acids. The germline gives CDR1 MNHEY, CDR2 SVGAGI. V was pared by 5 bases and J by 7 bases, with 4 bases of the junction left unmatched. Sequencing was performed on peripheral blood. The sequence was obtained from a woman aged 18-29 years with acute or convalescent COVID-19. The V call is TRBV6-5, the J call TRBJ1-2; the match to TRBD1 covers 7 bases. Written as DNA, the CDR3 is TGTGCCAGCAGTATAGGGGGCCTTGGCTACACCTTC. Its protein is CASSIGGLGYTF.